The clone carrying this T cell receptor beta chain was seen more than once but under ten times. Its antigen is not identified. These data belong to a study of spatial heterogeneity in lung cancer. Overall study findings and caveats: Resection blood, more than follow-up blood, showed ubiquitous expanded tumor TCRs.

Specified time point: sample taken at primary tumor resection. Sequencing covered unsorted whole RNA taken from tumor, nontumor lung or frozen PBMC. Patients with untreated early-stage non-small cell lung cancer, numbering approximately 70, were the donors. MiXCR, applied by TCRdb to the 5' RACE reads, yields one record per CDR3 protein. The repertoire holds around 75,000 distinct CDR3 sequences, 13% seen once, with approximately 7% in the top ten. Sequences were derived from PBMCs, sampled at surgery. The TCR originated in a male donor with early-stage non-small cell lung cancer.

CDR3 bases: TGTGCCAGCAGTTTAGAGTGGCAGGGGGGCCACTACGAGCAGTACTTC. Its protein is CASSLEWQGGHYEQYF. This chain links TRBV27 with TRBJ2-7; D may be TRBD1 (7 bases). CDR1 MNHEY and CDR2 SMNVEV come from the germline V gene (reference sequence). There are 16 residues in the CDR3. V was clipped by 2 bases and J by 3 bases, with 17 bases between them.